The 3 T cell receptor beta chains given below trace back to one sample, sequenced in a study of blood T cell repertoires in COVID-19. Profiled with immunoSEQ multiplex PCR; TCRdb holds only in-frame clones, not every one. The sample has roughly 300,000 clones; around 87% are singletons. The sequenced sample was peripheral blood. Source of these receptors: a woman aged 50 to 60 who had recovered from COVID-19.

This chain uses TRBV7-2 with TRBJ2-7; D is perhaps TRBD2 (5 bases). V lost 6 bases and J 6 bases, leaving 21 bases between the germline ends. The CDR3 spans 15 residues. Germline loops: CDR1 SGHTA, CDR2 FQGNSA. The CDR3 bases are TGTGCCAGCAGTCCGAGGGTACCCTTCGAGAGCGAGCAGTACTTC. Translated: CASSPRVPFESEQYF. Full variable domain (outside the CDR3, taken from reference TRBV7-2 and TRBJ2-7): GAGVSQSPSNKVTEKGKDVELRCDPISGHTALYWYRQSLGQGLEFLIYFQGNSAPDKSGLPSDRFSAERTGGSVSTLTIQRTQQEDSAVYLCASSPRVPFESEQYFGPGTRLTVT.

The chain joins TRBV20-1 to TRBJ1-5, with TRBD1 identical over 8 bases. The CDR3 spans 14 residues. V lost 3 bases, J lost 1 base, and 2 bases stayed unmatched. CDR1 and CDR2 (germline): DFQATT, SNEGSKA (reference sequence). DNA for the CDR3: TGCAGTGCTAGTCAGGGGGCGAGCAATCAGCCCCAGCATTTT. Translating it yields CSASQGASNQPQHF.

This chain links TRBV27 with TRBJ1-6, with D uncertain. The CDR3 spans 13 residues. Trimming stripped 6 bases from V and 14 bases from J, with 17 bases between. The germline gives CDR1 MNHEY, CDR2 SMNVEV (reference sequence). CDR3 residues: CASRPGREGSLHF. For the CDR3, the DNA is TGTGCCAGCAGGCCCGGACGGGAGGGATCCCTCCACTTT.